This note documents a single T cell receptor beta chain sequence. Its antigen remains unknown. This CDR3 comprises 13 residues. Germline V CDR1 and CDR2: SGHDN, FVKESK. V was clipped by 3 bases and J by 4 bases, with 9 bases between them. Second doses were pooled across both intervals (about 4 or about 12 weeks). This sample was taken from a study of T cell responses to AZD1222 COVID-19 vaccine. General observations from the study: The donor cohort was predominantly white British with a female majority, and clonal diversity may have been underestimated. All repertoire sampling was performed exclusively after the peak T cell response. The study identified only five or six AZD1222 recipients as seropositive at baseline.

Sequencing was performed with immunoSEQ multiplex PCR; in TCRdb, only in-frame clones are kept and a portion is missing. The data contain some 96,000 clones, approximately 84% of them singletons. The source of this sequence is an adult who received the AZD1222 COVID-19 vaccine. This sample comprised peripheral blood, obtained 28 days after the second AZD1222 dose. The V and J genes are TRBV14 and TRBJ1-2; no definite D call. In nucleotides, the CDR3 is TGTGCCAGCAGCCACGGATACGGCTATGGCTACACCTTC. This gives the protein CASSHGYGYGYTF.